The clone carrying this T cell receptor beta chain was observed a few times. Its specificity is not known. The donor group consisted entirely of healthy Caucasians. A single record per CDR3 protein comes from TCRdb applying MiXCR to the 5' RACE reads. The sample lists more than 1.5 million distinct CDR3 sequences; 32% were seen once. This sample is drawn from a study of identical twins. Study-wide findings and caveats: Within monozygotic twins, out-of-frame TCR alpha sharing was underestimated by the models. Cross-sectional statistical analysis, not tracking of the same donors, underpinned the conclusions. Fewer insertions were carried by abundant cord blood beta clonotypes, but none was seen in memory repertoires.

CDR3 length: 13 residues. V gave up 4 bases and J gave up 11 bases; unmatched junction bases: 9. Per the germline V gene, CDR1 is MNHEY and CDR2 is SMNVEV (reference sequence). The sequence derives from a newborn girl in good health. J is TRBJ2-5 and V is TRBV27, with 8 bases fitting TRBD2. Specimen: cord blood. The CDR3 sequence: CASSSGGVWEQYF. The CDR3 nucleotides read TGTGCCAGCAGTTCCGGGGGGGTCTGGGAGCAGTACTTC.